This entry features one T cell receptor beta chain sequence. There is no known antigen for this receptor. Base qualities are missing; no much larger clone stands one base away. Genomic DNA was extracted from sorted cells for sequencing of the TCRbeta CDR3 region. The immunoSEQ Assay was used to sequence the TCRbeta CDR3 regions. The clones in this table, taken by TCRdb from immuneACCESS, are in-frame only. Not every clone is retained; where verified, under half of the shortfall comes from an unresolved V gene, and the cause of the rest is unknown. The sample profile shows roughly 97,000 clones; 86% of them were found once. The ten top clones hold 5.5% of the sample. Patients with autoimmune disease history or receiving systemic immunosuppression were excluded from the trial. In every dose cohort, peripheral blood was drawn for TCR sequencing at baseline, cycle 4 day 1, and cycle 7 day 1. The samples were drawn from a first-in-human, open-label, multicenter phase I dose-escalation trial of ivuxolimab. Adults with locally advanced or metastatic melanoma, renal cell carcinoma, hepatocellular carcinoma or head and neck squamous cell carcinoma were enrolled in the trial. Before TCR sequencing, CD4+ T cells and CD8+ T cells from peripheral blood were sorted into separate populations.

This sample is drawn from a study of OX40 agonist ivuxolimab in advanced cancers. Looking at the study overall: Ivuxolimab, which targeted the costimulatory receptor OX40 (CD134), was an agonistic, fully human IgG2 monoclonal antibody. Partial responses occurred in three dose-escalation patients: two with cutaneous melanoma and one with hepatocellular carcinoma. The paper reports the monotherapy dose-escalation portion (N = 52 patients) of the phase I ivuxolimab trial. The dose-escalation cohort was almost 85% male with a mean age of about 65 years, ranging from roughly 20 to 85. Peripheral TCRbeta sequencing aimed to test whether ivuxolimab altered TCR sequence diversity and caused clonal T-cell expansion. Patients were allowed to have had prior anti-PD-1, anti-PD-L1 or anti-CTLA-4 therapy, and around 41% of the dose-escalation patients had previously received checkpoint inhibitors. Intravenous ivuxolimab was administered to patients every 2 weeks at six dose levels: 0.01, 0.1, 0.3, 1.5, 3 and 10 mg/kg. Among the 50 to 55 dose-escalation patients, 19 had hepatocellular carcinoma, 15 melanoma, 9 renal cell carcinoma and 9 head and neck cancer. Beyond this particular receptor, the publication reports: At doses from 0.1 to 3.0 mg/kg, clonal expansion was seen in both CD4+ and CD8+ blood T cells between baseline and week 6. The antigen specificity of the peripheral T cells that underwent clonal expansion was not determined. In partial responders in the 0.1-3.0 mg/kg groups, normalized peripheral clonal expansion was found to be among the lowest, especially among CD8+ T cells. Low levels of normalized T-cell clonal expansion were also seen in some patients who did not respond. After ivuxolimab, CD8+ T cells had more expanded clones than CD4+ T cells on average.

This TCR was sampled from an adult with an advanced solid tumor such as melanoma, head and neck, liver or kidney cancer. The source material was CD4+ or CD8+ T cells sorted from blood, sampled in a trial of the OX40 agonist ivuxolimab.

The sequence in DNA is TGTGCCAGCAGTTATGGAGCGGAGGGGGAAGAGACCCAGTACTTC. Translated, this is CASSYGAEGEETQYF. The chain is made from TRBV28 and TRBJ2-5; the D element could tentatively be TRBD1 or TRBD2, as 6 bases agree for each. The germline V gene gives CDR1 as MDHEN and CDR2 as SYDVKM. The CDR3 contains 15 residues, cysteine and phenylalanine counted. CDR3 DNA only is kept here, 45 bases in frame from base 1. The trim is 4 bases for V and 3 bases for J, with a gap of 15 bases between the germline ends.